This T cell receptor (beta chain) derives from a study of blood T cell repertoires in COVID-19 (dated by TCRdb to the early 2020s). Regarding the study in general: Samples from collaborators originated in the United States, Italy and Spain and spanned both the acute and convalescent phases of COVID-19. The sample metadata nearly always contained a de-identified subject ID, COVID-19 status, age in years and sex. The repertoires were made available in a free public database intended to serve as a resource for research on the immune response to SARS-CoV-2. HLA class I and class II types, where available, came from metadata supplied by the sample provider rather than from assay-based typing. The samples were drawn from the first 160 participants of the ongoing ImmuneRACE study and from 950 to 1,500 subjects provided by 6 global collaborators. The prospective study material was composed of cDNA or gDNA derived from T cells, B-cell-depleted T cells, or PBMCs. The dataset comprised deeply sampled blood TCRbeta repertoires from subjects exposed to, actively infected with, or recovered from COVID-19.

The junction shows trimming of 5 bases on V and 5 bases on J, and the gene matches do not reach 7 bases of it. The germline V gene provides CDR1 MNHEY and CDR2 SVGAGI. Counted from cysteine to phenylalanine, this CDR3 has 15 amino acids. The entry retains the CDR3 DNA only, 45 bases that are in frame from base 1. The immunoSEQ Assay, a bias-controlled multiplex PCR, was used to amplify TCRbeta CDR3 regions from genomic DNA. Per the authors' processing: The number of nucleated cells in each sample was estimated from the amplification of reference gene primers within the assay. Sequence reads were collapsed and filtered to measure the absolute abundance of every unique TCRbeta CDR3 rearrangement. For each sample, productive Simpson clonality was calculated as the square root of Simpson's diversity index over productive rearrangements. In TCRdb, the immuneACCESS table is reduced to in-frame sequences with V and J assigned. These tables do not hold every clone; where another copy was compared, an unresolved V gene accounts for under half, and the others remain unexplained. The V and J calls and the clone size are those of that table, but D and trimming were determined from the DNA. Here the sample has over 200,000 clones; approximately 86% occur a single time. More than 4% of the sample rests with the top ten.

The paper as a whole reports these results and caveats: Clinical and demographic metadata were provided uncurated, with the amount varying by source and participant.

In the prospective study, participants were 18 to 89 years old, resided in about two dozen geographic areas of the United States, and were enrolled through a virtual design. In the prospective study, participants were assigned to cohorts based on the clinical history participants reported in a screening survey and a study questionnaire. Exposed participants had been in contact, within 2 weeks of entering the study, with a person who had a PCR-confirmed or clinician-diagnosed case of COVID-19. Each participant in the prospective study had whole blood, serum and a nasopharyngeal or oropharyngeal swab collected by mobile phlebotomists. Participants in the prospective study had the option to provide additional blood draws and questionnaires over a 2-month period. Prospective study blood samples were shipped either frozen or at room temperature before DNA extraction. Concerning this clone itself: Its antigen is not yet known. Per-base quality was not reported, and no clone a single base away is much larger than it.

What was sequenced was PBMCs or T cells enriched from blood (not recorded which). The rearrangement joined TRBV6-5 to TRBJ2-7; 12 central nucleotides agree with TRBD2. The TCR sequence derives from a woman younger than 45 who had been exposed to COVID-19. The DNA sequence is as follows: TGTGCCAGCAGTCCACCGACTAGCGGGGGCCACGAGCAGTACTTC. Translated, this is CASSPPTSGGHEQYF.